This TCR beta chain emerged from a study of long-term antiretroviral therapy in people with HIV. The assay, immunoSEQ v3.0, was run at survey level. Assay: immunoSEQ multiplex PCR; the TCRdb copy retains only in-frame clones and omits some. The repertoire holds roughly 20,000 clones, 86% seen once, with around 7.8% in the top ten. The germline CDR1 and CDR2 sequences are MNHEY and SMNVEV (reference sequence). The V end was cut by 5 bases, the J end by 5 bases, with 18 bases between. CDR3 length equals 16 residues. The sample in question was unsorted PBMCs, obtained 1.8 years before starting antiretroviral therapy. The chain links TRBV27 to TRBJ2-2; the D gene is possibly TRBD2 (5 bases). The TCR originated in a woman in her 30s with HIV. The CDR3 loop is CASSLSERARTGELFF. CDR3 DNA sequence: TGTGCCAGCAGTCTGTCGGAGAGGGCAAGGACCGGGGAGCTGTTTTTT.